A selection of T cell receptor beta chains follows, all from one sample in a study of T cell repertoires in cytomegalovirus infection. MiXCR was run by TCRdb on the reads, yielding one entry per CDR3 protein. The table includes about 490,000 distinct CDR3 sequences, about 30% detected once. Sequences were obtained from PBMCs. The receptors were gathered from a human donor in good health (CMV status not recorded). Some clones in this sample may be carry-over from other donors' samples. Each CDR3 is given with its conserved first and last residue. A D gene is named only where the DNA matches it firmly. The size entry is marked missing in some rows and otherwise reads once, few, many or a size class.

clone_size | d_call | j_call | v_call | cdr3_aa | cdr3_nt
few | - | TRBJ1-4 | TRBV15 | CATTSLGRKSFF | TGTGCCACCACCTCACTGGGACGCAAATCATTTTTT
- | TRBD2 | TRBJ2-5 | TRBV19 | CASSIVGTIRYQETQYF | TGTGCCAGTAGTATAGTTGGGACTATCAGGTACCAAGAGACCCAGTACTTC
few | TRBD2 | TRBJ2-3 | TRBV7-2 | CASSLVGGLAEGGTQYF | TGTGCCAGCAGCTTAGTCGGTGGGCTAGCGGAGGGAGGTACGCAGTATTTT
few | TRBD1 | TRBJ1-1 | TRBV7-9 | CASSLSPPDRGITEAFF | TGTGCCAGCAGCTTATCCCCCCCGGACAGGGGGATCACTGAAGCTTTCTTT
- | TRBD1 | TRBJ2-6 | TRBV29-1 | CSAVTGQGRDGANVLTF | TGCAGCGCCGTAACGGGACAGGGGAGGGATGGGGCCAACGTCCTGACTTTC
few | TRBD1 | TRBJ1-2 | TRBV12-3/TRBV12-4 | CASSLALTDRGYGYTF | TGTGCCAGCAGTTTAGCGCTCACGGACAGGGGCTATGGCTACACCTTC
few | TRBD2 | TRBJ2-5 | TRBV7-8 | CASSLVRGSREGTQETQYF | TGTGCCAGCAGCTTAGTTCGGGGTTCGAGGGAGGGGACCCAAGAGACCCAGTACTTC
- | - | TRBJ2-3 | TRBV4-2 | CASSPERPDTQYF | TGTGCCAGCAGTCCGGAAAGGCCAGATACGCAGTATTTT
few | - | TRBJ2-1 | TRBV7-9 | CASSSGHKNSYNEQFF | TGTGCCAGCAGCTCGGGACACAAAAACTCCTACAATGAGCAGTTCTTC
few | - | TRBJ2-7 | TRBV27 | CASRAVSSYEQYF | TGTGCCAGCAGAGCGGTTTCCTCCTACGAGCAGTACTTC
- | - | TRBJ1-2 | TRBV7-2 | CASSYTGPYGYTF | TGTGCCAGCAGCTATACGGGACCCTATGGCTACACCTTC
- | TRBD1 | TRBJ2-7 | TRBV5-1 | CASSRDRSSYEQYF | TGCGCCAGCAGCCGGGACAGGAGCTCCTACGAGCAGTACTTC
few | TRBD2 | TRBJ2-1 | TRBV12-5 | CASGPGTSGRLSYNEQFF | TGTGCTAGTGGACCCGGGACTAGCGGGAGGCTCTCCTACAATGAGCAGTTCTTC
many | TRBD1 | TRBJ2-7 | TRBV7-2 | CASRTTGAYEQYF | TGTGCCAGCCGAACTACAGGGGCCTACGAGCAGTACTTC
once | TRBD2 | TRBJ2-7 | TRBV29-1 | CSVEEGGRAFGEQYF | TGCAGCGTTGAAGAAGGCGGGAGGGCCTTCGGCGAGCAGTACTTC
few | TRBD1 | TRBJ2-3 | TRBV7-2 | CASRPGTGLITQYF | TGTGCCAGCAGGCCCGGGACAGGGTTGATTACGCAGTATTTT
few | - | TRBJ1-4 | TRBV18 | CASSPRESTNEKLFF | TGTGCCAGCTCACCAAGGGAGTCAACTAATGAAAAACTGTTTTTT
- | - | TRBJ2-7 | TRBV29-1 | CSVIRGGHYEQYF | TGCAGCGTGATAAGGGGGGGCCACTACGAGCAGTACTTC
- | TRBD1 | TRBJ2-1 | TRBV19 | CASRGTGEGHEQFF | TGTGCCAGTAGGGGGACAGGGGAGGGACATGAGCAGTTCTTC
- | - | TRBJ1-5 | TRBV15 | CATSRAPNSDQPQHF | TGTGCCACCAGCAGAGCCCCCAACAGCGATCAGCCCCAGCATTTT
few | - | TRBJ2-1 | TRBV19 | CASSITRTEQFF | TGTGCCAGTAGTATAACCCGAACCGAGCAGTTCTTC
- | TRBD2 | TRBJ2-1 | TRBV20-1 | CSASPLGGSPKRNEQFF | TGCAGTGCCAGTCCGCTGGGCGGGAGCCCCAAGCGCAATGAGCAGTTCTTC
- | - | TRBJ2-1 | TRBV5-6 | CASSLDRVGNEQFF | TGTGCCAGCAGCTTGGACAGGGTGGGGAATGAGCAGTTCTTC
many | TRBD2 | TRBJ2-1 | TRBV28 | CASSATSGPSYNEQFF | TGTGCCAGCAGTGCGACTAGCGGGCCCTCCTACAATGAGCAGTTCTTC
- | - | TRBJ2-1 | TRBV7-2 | CASSRQVANNEQFF | TGTGCCAGCAGCCGCCAAGTAGCGAACAATGAGCAGTTCTTC
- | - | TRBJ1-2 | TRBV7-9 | CASSPGERGYTF | TGTGCCAGCAGCCCCGGGGAGCGTGGCTACACCTTC
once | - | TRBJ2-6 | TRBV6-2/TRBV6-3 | CATVLSSGANVLTF | TGTGCCACCGTCCTGAGCTCTGGGGCCAACGTCCTGACTTTC
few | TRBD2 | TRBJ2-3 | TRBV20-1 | CSARDGGRVPDTQYF | TGCAGTGCTAGAGATGGCGGGAGGGTGCCAGATACGCAGTATTTT
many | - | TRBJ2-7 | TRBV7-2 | CASSANRDQAFREQYF | TGTGCCAGCAGCGCTAACCGGGACCAAGCCTTTAGAGAGCAGTACTTC
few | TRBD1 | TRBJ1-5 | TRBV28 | CASSVDPRRDRVQPQHF | TGTGCCAGCAGTGTCGACCCGCGACGGGACAGGGTCCAGCCCCAGCATTTT
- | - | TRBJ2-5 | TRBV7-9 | CASSLGPAKETQYF | TGTGCCAGCAGCTTAGGGCCAGCGAAAGAGACCCAGTACTTC
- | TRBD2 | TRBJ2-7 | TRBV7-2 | CASSLELAGTREQYF | TGTGCCAGCAGCTTAGAATTAGCGGGAACTCGGGAGCAGTACTTC
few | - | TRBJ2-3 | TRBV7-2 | CASSPQLADTQYF | TGTGCCAGCAGCCCACAGCTCGCAGATACGCAGTATTTT
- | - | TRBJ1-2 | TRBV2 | CASRPAGLGGFKGYTF | TGTGCCAGCAGACCTGCCGGCCTCGGGGGTTTTAAGGGCTACACCTTC
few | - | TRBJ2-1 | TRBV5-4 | CASSLRLVDGEQFF | TGTGCCAGCAGCTTGCGACTCGTGGACGGTGAGCAGTTCTTC
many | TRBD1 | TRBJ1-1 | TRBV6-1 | CASSLDRGNTEAFF | TGTGCCAGCAGCTTAGACAGGGGGAACACTGAAGCTTTCTTT
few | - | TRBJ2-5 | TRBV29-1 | CSVEGGRGQTQYF | TGCAGCGTTGAAGGGGGCAGGGGTCAGACCCAGTACTTC
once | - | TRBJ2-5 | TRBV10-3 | CAISESASQETQYF | TGTGCCATCAGTGAGTCTGCCTCACAAGAGACCCAGTACTTC
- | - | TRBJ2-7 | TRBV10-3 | CAISDPGTQPYEQYF | TGTGCCATCAGTGATCCCGGGACCCAACCCTACGAGCAGTACTTC
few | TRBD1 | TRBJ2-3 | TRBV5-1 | CASRTGASTDTQYF | TGCGCCAGTAGGACAGGAGCTAGCACAGATACGCAGTATTTT
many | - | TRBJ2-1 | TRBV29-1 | CSVESSTYNEQFF | TGCAGCGTAGAGTCGTCCACCTACAATGAGCAGTTCTTC
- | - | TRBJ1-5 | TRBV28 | CASSLNRLYQPQHF | TGTGCCAGCAGTTTAAATCGACTTTATCAGCCCCAGCATTTT
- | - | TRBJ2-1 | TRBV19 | CASSGDLRGQFF | TGTGCCAGTAGTGGGGACTTACGCGGGCAGTTCTTC
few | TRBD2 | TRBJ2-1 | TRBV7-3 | CASSLLPSSGSSYNEQFF | TGTGCCAGCAGCTTACTTCCGTCTAGCGGGAGCTCCTACAATGAGCAGTTCTTC
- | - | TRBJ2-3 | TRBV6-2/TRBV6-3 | CASSYLGVSTDTQYF | TGTGCCAGCAGTTATCTTGGGGTTAGCACAGATACGCAGTATTTT